What follows are 2 T cell receptor beta chains derived from one specimen sequenced in a study of blood T cell repertoires in COVID-19. Assay: immunoSEQ multiplex PCR; the TCRdb copy retains only in-frame clones and omits some. The sample has approximately 360,000 clones, 90% seen once. Sequencing used peripheral blood. These receptor sequences come from a man between 18 and 35 years old with active or convalescent COVID-19.

CDR3 region: CASSWGQLYGYTF. In DNA, the CDR3 is TGTGCCAGCAGTTGGGGACAATTGTATGGCTACACCTTC. The V and J genes are TRBV28 and TRBJ1-2, with D perhaps TRBD1 (6 bases). Trimming stripped 4 bases from V and 5 bases from J, with 11 bases between. There are 13 residues in the CDR3. Germline loops: CDR1 MDHEN, CDR2 SYDVKM.

The chain recombines TRBV19 with TRBJ1-3; D is undetermined. Germline V gene data show CDR1 as LNHDA and CDR2 as SQIVND (reference sequence). Trimming took off 5 bases at V and 0 bases at J, with 8 bases between the two ends. This CDR3 contains 14 residues. The CDR3 loop is CASSWPDSGNTIYF. CDR3 bases: TGTGCCAGTAGTTGGCCTGACTCTGGAAACACCATATATTTT.